The TCR beta chain described here comes from a study of cytomegalovirus exposure and HLA in healthy donors. On the study more broadly: Inside one of the first data releases sat about 85 million unique TCRs taken from HLA-typed donors.

13 Jbeta primers and 60 Vbeta primers were used for the PCR. TCRdb's copy holds only in-frame clones and misses some; the assay was immunoSEQ multiplex PCR. The data contain more than 95,000 clones, 75% of them seen just once; the ten biggest clones take up 1.5% to 2%. Overall study results and limits: Per a later analysis, HLA-associated TCR beta chains showed more clonal expansion than other, equally common TCR beta chains. Some highly shared sequence variants likely arose as a pipeline artifact. Apart from CMV serostatus, no immune exposure information was available.

Per the germline V gene, CDR1 is MNHEY and CDR2 is SMNVEV (reference sequence). V lost 3 bases and J 0 bases, leaving 6 bases between the germline ends. The CDR3 spans 13 residues. This clone has just a few counts. As yet, its antigen is unknown. This TCR came from a woman aged 18-29 years in good health and CMV-seronegative. This sequence joins TRBV27 and TRBJ2-7, with unresolved D. What was sequenced was PBMCs. The CDR3 reads CASSFKASYEQYF. In DNA, the CDR3 is TGTGCCAGCAGTTTTAAAGCCTCCTACGAGCAGTACTTC.